One and the same sample provided the 23 T cell receptor beta chains below, sequenced in a study of T cells after yellow fever vaccination (dated by TCRdb to between 2018 and 2020). The treatment or condition label, read with the paper, signifies: live attenuated yellow fever vaccine strain. Libraries were prepared through 5' RACE. Sequencer: Illumina HiSeq 2500. The public reads were reanalyzed by TCRdb: fastp trimming at Q25, MiXCR alignment, in-frame beta chains only. CDR3 protein duplicates are merged, each entry listing the most common genes and DNA. The sample data list 500,000 to 650,000 distinct CDR3 sequences, and about 12% of these were observed just once. 15% of the sample is held by the ten biggest clonotypes. The input for sequencing was PBMCs, taken on the day of the yellow fever booster vaccination. These receptors all come from a man in his thirties or forties who received the YFV17D yellow fever vaccine.

A few counts support this clonotype. CDR3: CASSRLAGVSTITGELFF. As DNA, the CDR3 is TGTGCCAGCAGTAGACTAGCGGGAGTTAGTACAATCACCGGGGAGCTGTTTTTT. The chain recombines TRBV6-4 with TRBJ2-2; 12 nucleotides line up with TRBD2. Trimming at V came to 5 bases and at J to 4 bases, leaving 11 bases not matched to a gene. CDR3 length equals 18 residues. Germline V CDR1 and CDR2: MRHNA, SNTAGT.

This clonotype came up a few times. A read error may produce the germline difference seen at one junction end. The chain has TRBV7-2 and TRBJ2-1, with 12 bases lining up with TRBD2. The CDR3 covers 16 residues. Germline assignment: CDR1 SGHTA and CDR2 FQGNSA. The CDR3 spells CASSHRFQVLAGGPTF. CDR3 coding DNA: TGTGCCAGCAGCCACCGATTCCAAGTACTAGCGGGAGGCCCAACCTTC.

This clonotype was counted a few times. The CDR3 nucleotides are TGTGCCTGGAGTAGGGGACTTGTCAGCTCTGGAAACACCATATATTTT. This codes for CAWSRGLVSSGNTIYF. This rearrangement joins TRBV30 to TRBJ1-3, with a tentative D call TRBD1 (5 bases). The ends were cut back, 2 bases at V and 0 bases at J, with 14 bases in the middle. Germline CDR1 and CDR2: GTSNPN and SVGIG (reference sequence). The CDR3 runs 16 residues.

This clonotype appeared a few times. The rearrangement joins TRBV4-3 to TRBJ2-2, with D possibly matching TRBD2 (5 bases). This CDR3 is 16 amino acids long. The V end was cut by 0 bases, the J end by 5 bases, with 13 bases between. Looked up from germline, CDR1 is LGHNA and CDR2 is YSLEER. The CDR3, as DNA: TGCGCCAGCAGCCAAGACCCGGTGGGAGCAACCGGGGAGCTGTTTTTT. It is translated as CASSQDPVGATGELFF.

This clonotype was counted many times. The J gene is TRBJ2-1, the V gene TRBV19; 11 bases fit TRBD2. This CDR3 comprises 15 residues. The V and J ends lost 6 bases and 10 bases, in that order; junction bases with no gene match: 11. The germline V gene has CDR1 LNHDA and CDR2 SQIVND (reference sequence). CDR3 loop: CASSRELAGAREQFF. CDR3 nucleotide sequence: TGTGCCAGTAGCCGAGAACTAGCGGGAGCTAGGGAGCAGTTCTTC. The whole variable domain, remainder taken from reference TRBV19 and TRBJ2-1, is DGGITQSPKYLFRKEGQNVTLSCEQNLNHDAMYWYRQDPGQGLRLIYYSQIVNDFQKGDIAEGYSVSREKKESFPLTVTSAQKNPTAFYLCASSRELAGAREQFFGPGTRLTVL.

This clonotype was observed a handful of times. This rearrangement joins TRBV7-2 to TRBJ2-4, with 7 bases identical to TRBD1. The CDR3 extends over 12 amino acids. Germline values: CDR1 SGHTA, CDR2 FQGNSA. V trimming: 6 bases; J trimming: 7 bases; junction bases outside the gene matches: 3. DNA for the CDR3: TGTGCCAGCAGTCCACAGGGGAACATTCAGTACTTC. Protein sequence: CASSPQGNIQYF.

This clonotype showed up just a few times. The chain combines TRBV12-3 or TRBV12-4 with TRBJ2-7; 8 nucleotides line up with TRBD2. The CDR3 is 12 amino acids. V dropped 7 bases and J dropped 5; count of bases not matched to a gene: 4. The CDR3 DNA reads as TGTGCCAGCACCCGCGGGGGGAACGAGCAGTACTTC. Amino acids: CASTRGGNEQYF.

This clonotype was seen at least ten times. The chain has TRBV7-2 and TRBJ2-1, with D unresolved. V shed 7 bases and J shed 8 bases, with 12 bases lying between them. Germline V gives CDR1 SGHTA, CDR2 FQGNSA. The CDR3 loop spans 12 amino acids. CDR3 nucleotide sequence: TGTGCCAGCACCATAACCGGCGATGAGCAGTTCTTC. This sequence encodes CASTITGDEQFF. Full variable domain (rest looked up from reference TRBV7-2 and TRBJ2-1): GAGVSQSPSNKVTEKGKDVELRCDPISGHTALYWYRQSLGQGLEFLIYFQGNSAPDKSGLPSDRFSAERTGGSVSTLTIQRTQQEDSAVYLCASTITGDEQFFGPGTRLTVL.

This clonotype was counted ten times or more. V is TRBV4-3 and J is TRBJ2-7; D ambiguous. The CDR3 has 16 amino acids. CDR1 and CDR2 (germline): LGHNA, YSLEER. V lost 1 base, J lost 4 bases, and 17 bases lay in between. The CDR3 protein is CASSQGPADRPYEQYF. The CDR3 DNA reads TGCGCCAGCAGCCAAGGTCCGGCGGACCGTCCATACGAGCAGTACTTC.

The genes are TRBV6-2 or TRBV6-3 and TRBJ2-2, with a tentative D call TRBD1 (6 bases). Germline values: CDR1 MNHEY, CDR2 SVGEGT. This CDR3 is 16 amino acids long. V was pared by 5 bases and J by 3 bases, with 16 bases between. The chain's CDR3 is CASSTRDTSHTGELFF. The CDR3 DNA is TGTGCCAGCAGTACCCGGGACACCTCGCACACCGGGGAGCTGTTTTTT.

This clonotype was recorded a few times. The chain recombines TRBV20-1 with TRBJ2-3, with no clear D. Germline V lookup: CDR1 DFQATT, CDR2 SNEGSKA (reference sequence). The CDR3 contains 11 residues. The V end was cut by 3 bases, the J end by 6 bases, with 7 bases between. Written as DNA, the CDR3 is TGCAGTGCTAGGGGCTCGGATACGCAGTATTTT. Translation gives CSARGSDTQYF.

The chain is built from TRBV12-3 or TRBV12-4 and TRBJ2-1; unclear D gene. The CDR3 is 12 amino acids. V was trimmed by 6 bases and J by 8 bases, leaving 11 bases between them. This CDR3 reads CASSRPGDEQFF. The CDR3 DNA follows: TGTGCCAGCAGCCGCCCTGGCGATGAGCAGTTCTTC.

This clonotype was detected many times. The chain combines TRBV7-8 with TRBJ2-7, with TRBD2 matching over 14 bases. CDR1 is SGHVS and CDR2 is FQNEAQ in the germline V gene. V lost 5 bases to trimming and J lost 6 bases; unmatched junction nucleotides: 6. The CDR3 length is 15 residues. The CDR3, as DNA: TGTGCCAGCAGCCTGGGGACTAGCGGGAGCAGCGAGCAGTACTTC. Translation gives CASSLGTSGSSEQYF. Combining the CDR3 with reference TRBV7-8 and TRBJ2-7 gives the whole variable domain GAGVSQSPRYKVAKRGQDVALRCDPISGHVSLFWYQQALGQGPEFLTYFQNEAQLDKSGLPSDRFFAERPEGSVSTLKIQRTQQEDSAVYLCASSLGTSGSSEQYFGPGTRLTVT.

This chain joins TRBV6-2 or TRBV6-3 and TRBJ2-7, with D hard to call. The V gene's germline CDR1 is MNHEY and CDR2 SVGEGT. The length of the CDR3 is 13 residues. Trimming removed 4 bases from V and 0 bases from J, with 7 bases in between. For the CDR3, the DNA is TGTGCCAGCAGTTGGACGACCTCCTACGAGCAGTACTTC. Translation gives CASSWTTSYEQYF.

Only a few counts were recorded for this clonotype. The chain couples TRBV5-1 to TRBJ1-4; D is uncertain. CDR1 SGHRS and CDR2 YFSETQ come from the germline V gene. V dropped 2 bases and J dropped 1 base, with 12 bases sitting between them. This CDR3 is built from 16 residues. In DNA, the CDR3 is TGCGCCAGCAGCTTCGGACGCGGATTAACTAATGAAAAACTGTTTTTT. This gives the protein CASSFGRGLTNEKLFF.

This clonotype has more than one count but fewer than ten. The rearrangement links TRBV20-1 to TRBJ1-5; the D is unclear. In germline, CDR1 is DFQATT, CDR2 SNEGSKA (reference sequence). This CDR3 contains 14 residues. V dropped 6 bases and J dropped 0 bases, with 12 bases sitting between them. CDR3 protein: CSARGYYSNQPQHF. The CDR3, as DNA: TGCAGTGCCCGAGGATACTATAGCAATCAGCCCCAGCATTTT.

V usage is TRBV10-2 and J usage is TRBJ2-5, with 9 positions matching TRBD1. The CDR3 loop spans 13 amino acids. Germline values: CDR1 WSHSY, CDR2 SAAADI. V was pared by 8 bases and J by 5 bases, with 6 bases of the junction left unmatched. Here the CDR3 reads CASGGTGTETQYF. CDR3 nucleotides: TGCGCCAGCGGGGGGACAGGGACGGAGACCCAGTACTTC.

There are a few counts of this clonotype. CDR3 loop: CASRYSSSYNEQFF. CDR3 in DNA: TGTGCCAGCAGGTACTCTAGCTCCTACAATGAGCAGTTCTTC. The chain has TRBV7-2 and TRBJ2-1; D remains ambiguous. This CDR3 has 14 residues. Per the germline V gene, CDR1 is SGHTA and CDR2 is FQGNSA. V lost 6 bases, J lost 0 bases, and 9 bases lay in between.

This clonotype was seen only a few times. This chain joins TRBV20-1 and TRBJ2-1; tentatively, D is TRBD2 (5 bases). The V gene's germline CDR1 is DFQATT and CDR2 SNEGSKA (reference sequence). The V end was cut by 3 bases, the J end by 3 bases, with 21 bases between. This CDR3 is built from 17 residues. The CDR3 loop is CSARPPREGFGYNEQFF. For the CDR3, the DNA is TGCAGTGCTAGGCCCCCCAGAGAGGGTTTTGGCTACAATGAGCAGTTCTTC.

The genes are TRBV4-3 and TRBJ2-3; D is perhaps TRBD1 or TRBD2 (5 bases each). V lost 0 bases and J 8 bases, leaving 15 bases between the germline ends. This CDR3 contains 15 residues. Germline V gene data show CDR1 as LGHNA and CDR2 as YSLEER. DNA of the CDR3: TGCGCCAGCAGCCAAGAGACTGGGACGGGACGTACGCAGTATTTT. This translates into CASSQETGTGRTQYF.

This clonotype showed up just a few times. The rearrangement links TRBV15 to TRBJ2-3; possible D gene TRBD1, 6 bases. V shed 4 bases and J shed 6 bases, with 17 bases lying between them. Germline CDR1 reads LNHNV; CDR2 reads YYDKDF (reference sequence). The CDR3 has 15 residues. CDR3 in amino acids: CATSNLRTVMDTQYF. CDR3 DNA: TGTGCCACCAGCAATCTCAGGACAGTAATGGATACGCAGTATTTT.

There are a few counts of this clonotype. The chain couples TRBV7-9 to TRBJ2-1; D uncertain. Germline V gene data show CDR1 as SEHNR and CDR2 as FQNEAQ (reference sequence). CDR3 length: 11 amino acids. Trimming pared 5 bases from V and 10 bases from J, leaving 9 bases between. The CDR3 DNA sequence: TGTGCCAGCAGCCCGCTTATGGAGCAGTTCTTC. Translated, it gives CASSPLMEQFF.

The V call is TRBV11-2, the J call TRBJ2-4, with TRBD2 identical over 8 bases. J was trimmed by 3 bases and V by 0 bases; bases with no gene match: 13. Germline V gene sequence: CDR1 SGHAT, CDR2 FQNNGV. The length of the CDR3 is 19 residues. The CDR3: CASSLDSVLFGTSKNIQYF. CDR3 in DNA: TGTGCCAGCAGCTTAGATTCGGTTTTATTTGGGACTAGCAAAAACATTCAGTACTTC.